The 8 T cell receptor beta chains reported below all come from one sample, sequenced in a study of cytomegalovirus exposure and HLA in healthy donors. PCR used 60 Vbeta primers and 13 Jbeta primers. Repertoires were generated with immunoSEQ multiplex PCR, while TCRdb's copy carries only in-frame clones and drops some. The table lists about 140,000 clones, around three quarters of them singletons. Material for sequencing was PBMCs. Receptors were obtained from a woman aged 40 to 49 in good health and CMV-seropositive.

The chain carries TRBV6-1 and TRBJ2-1, with TRBD2 identical over 12 bases. The CDR3 length is 15 residues. With 7 bases clipped from V and 7 bases from J, the junction kept 8 bases outside the gene matches. From germline, CDR1 is MNHNS and CDR2 SASEGT. DNA of the CDR3: TGTGCCAGCACTCGACTAGCGGGAGTGGGAAATGAGCAGTTCTTC. Protein product: CASTRLAGVGNEQFF.

The J gene is TRBJ1-1, the V gene TRBV2, with 7 bases fitting TRBD1. Germline V gene sequence: CDR1 SNHLY, CDR2 FYNNEI. CDR3 size: 13 residues. V was clipped by 9 bases and J by 1 base; unmatched bases: 5. The CDR3 region has the DNA TGTGCCAGGACACAGGGGTGGAACACTGAAGCTTTCTTT. It yields the protein CARTQGWNTEAFF.

This clone was seen only a few times. This chain links TRBV5-1 with TRBJ2-1, with 9 bases that match TRBD2. J gave up 8 bases and V 7 bases, and 10 bases lay outside the gene matches. This CDR3 has 14 residues. Germline V gene lookup returns CDR1 SGHRS and CDR2 YFSETQ. Written as DNA, the CDR3 is TGCGCCAGCGAGGGCGGGAGGGCCACCGATGAGCAGTTCTTC. Translation: CASEGGRATDEQFF. The full variable domain, in which reference TRBV5-1 and TRBJ2-1 provide the parts outside the CDR3, is KAGVTQTPRYLIKTRGQQVTLSCSPISGHRSVSWYQQTPGQGLQFLFEYFSETQRNKGNFPGRFSGRQFSNSRSEMNVSTLELGDSALYLCASEGGRATDEQFFGPGTRLTVL.

This rearrangement joins TRBV27 to TRBJ2-3; D unresolved. Trimming took off 6 bases at V and 0 bases at J, with 13 bases between the two ends. The CDR3 totals 15 residues. Per the germline V gene, CDR1 is MNHEY and CDR2 is SMNVEV (reference sequence). Here the CDR3 DNA reads TGTGCCAGCAGGACATCAGATACTAGCACAGATACGCAGTATTTT. It is translated as CASRTSDTSTDTQYF.

The chain uses TRBV18 and TRBJ2-1; no reliable D call. V dropped 0 bases and J dropped 7 bases, with 13 bases sitting between them. Germline-derived CDR1 and CDR2 are KGHSH and LQKENI. This CDR3 comprises 15 residues. CDR3 bases: TGTGCCAGCTCACCACCGTCCGGGTACGGTAATGAGCAGTTCTTC. This translates into CASSPPSGYGNEQFF.

J is TRBJ2-2 and V is TRBV19; 7 bases line up with TRBD1. The V gene end was trimmed by 5 bases and the J gene end by 3 bases; junction bases not matched to a gene: 3. The germline gives CDR1 LNHDA, CDR2 SQIVND (reference sequence). CDR3 size: 14 residues. CDR3 DNA sequence: TGTGCCAGTAGTCGGGACAGTGACACCGGGGAGCTGTTTTTT. Translated, it gives CASSRDSDTGELFF.

V gene TRBV7-9 combines with J gene TRBJ2-1, with 9 nucleotides matching TRBD2. V was clipped by 1 base and J by 6 bases; unmatched bases: 10. The CDR3 is 17 residues long. Looked up from germline, CDR1 is SEHNR and CDR2 is FQNEAQ (reference sequence). This chain's CDR3 is CASSLGLAGSWGNEQFF. In nucleotides, the CDR3 is TGTGCCAGCAGCTTAGGCCTAGCGGGATCCTGGGGCAATGAGCAGTTCTTC. The full variable domain, completed using reference TRBV7-9 and TRBJ2-1, is DTGVSQNPRHKITKRGQNVTFRCDPISEHNRLYWYRQTLGQGPEFLTYFQNEAQLEKSRLLSDRFSAERPKGSFSTLEIQRTEQGDSAMYLCASSLGLAGSWGNEQFFGPGTRLTVL.

A single count supports this clone. The V call is TRBV5-6, the J call TRBJ2-5; D may be TRBD1 (6 bases). The CDR3 covers 15 residues. Germline assignment: CDR1 SGHDT and CDR2 YYEEEE. V was pared by 4 bases and J by 3 bases, with 16 bases between. CDR3 sequence reads: CASSPIRDTKETQYF. CDR3 coding DNA: TGTGCCAGCAGCCCTATCCGGGACACAAAAGAGACCCAGTACTTC.